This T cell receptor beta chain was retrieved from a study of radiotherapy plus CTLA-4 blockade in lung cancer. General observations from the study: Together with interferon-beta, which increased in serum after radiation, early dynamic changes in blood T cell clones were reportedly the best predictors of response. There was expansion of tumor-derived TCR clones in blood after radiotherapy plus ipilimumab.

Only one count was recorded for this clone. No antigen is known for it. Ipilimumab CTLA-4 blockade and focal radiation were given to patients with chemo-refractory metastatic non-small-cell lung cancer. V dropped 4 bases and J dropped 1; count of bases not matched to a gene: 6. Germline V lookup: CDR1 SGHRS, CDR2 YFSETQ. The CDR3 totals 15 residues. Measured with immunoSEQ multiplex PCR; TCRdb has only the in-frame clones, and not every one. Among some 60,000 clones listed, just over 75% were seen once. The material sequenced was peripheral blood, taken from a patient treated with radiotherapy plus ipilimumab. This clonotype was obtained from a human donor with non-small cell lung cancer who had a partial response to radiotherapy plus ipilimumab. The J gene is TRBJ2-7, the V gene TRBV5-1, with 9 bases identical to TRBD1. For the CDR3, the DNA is TGCGCCAGCAGCCCCCGACAGGGGGATTCCTACGAGCAGTACTTC. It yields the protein CASSPRQGDSYEQYF. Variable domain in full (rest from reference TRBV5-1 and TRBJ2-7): KAGVTQTPRYLIKTRGQQVTLSCSPISGHRSVSWYQQTPGQGLQFLFEYFSETQRNKGNFPGRFSGRQFSNSRSEMNVSTLELGDSALYLCASSPRQGDSYEQYFGPGTRLTVT.